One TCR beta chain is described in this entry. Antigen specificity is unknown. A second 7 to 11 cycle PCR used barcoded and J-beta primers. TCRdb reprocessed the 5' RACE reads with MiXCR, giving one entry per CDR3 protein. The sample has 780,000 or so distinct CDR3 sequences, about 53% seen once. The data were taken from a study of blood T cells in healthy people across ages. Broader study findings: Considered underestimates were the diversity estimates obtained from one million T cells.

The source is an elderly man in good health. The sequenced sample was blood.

CDR3 sequence reads: CASSSYSGSGYEQYF. The CDR3 nucleotides read TGTGCCAGCAGCTCCTATAGCGGGAGTGGGTATGAGCAGTACTTC. The J gene is TRBJ2-7, the V gene TRBV7-2; 9 bases are shared with TRBD2. This CDR3 spans 15 amino acids. Germline V CDR1 and CDR2: SGHTA, FQGNSA. V shed 4 bases and J 7 bases; nucleotides not matched to a gene: 11.